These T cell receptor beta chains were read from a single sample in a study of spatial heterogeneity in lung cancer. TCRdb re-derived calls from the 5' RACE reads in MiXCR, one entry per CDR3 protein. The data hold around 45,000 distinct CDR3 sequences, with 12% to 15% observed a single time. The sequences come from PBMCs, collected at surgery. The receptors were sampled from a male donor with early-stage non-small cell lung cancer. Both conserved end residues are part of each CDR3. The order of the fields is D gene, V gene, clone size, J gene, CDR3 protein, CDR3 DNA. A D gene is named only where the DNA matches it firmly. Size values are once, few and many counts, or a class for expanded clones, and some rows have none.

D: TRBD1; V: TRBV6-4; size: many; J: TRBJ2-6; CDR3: CASSEFGQGARGANVLTF; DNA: TGTGCCAGCAGTGAATTCGGACAGGGGGCGCGCGGGGCCAACGTCCTGACTTTC
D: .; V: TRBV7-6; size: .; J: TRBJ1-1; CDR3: CASSGYKNTEAFF; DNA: TGTGCCAGCAGCGGGTACAAGAACACTGAAGCTTTCTTT
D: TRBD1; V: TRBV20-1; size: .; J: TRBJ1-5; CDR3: CSAPTGANQPQHF; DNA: TGCAGTGCGCCGACAGGGGCTAATCAGCCCCAGCATTTT
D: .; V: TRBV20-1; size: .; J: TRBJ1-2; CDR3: CSARENRFYGYTF; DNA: TGCAGTGCTAGAGAGAACAGGTTCTATGGCTACACCTTC
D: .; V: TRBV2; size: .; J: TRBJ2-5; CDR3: CASSEQGAGQETQYF; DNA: TGTGCCAGCAGTGAGCAGGGCGCGGGGCAAGAGACCCAGTACTTC
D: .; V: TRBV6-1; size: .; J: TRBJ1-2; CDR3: CASSEIGEVVYGYTF; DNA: TGTGCCAGCAGTGAAATCGGCGAGGTCGTCTATGGCTACACCTTC
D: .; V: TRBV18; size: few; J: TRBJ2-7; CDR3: CASSPTAASAEQYF; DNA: TGTGCCAGCTCACCGACCGCAGCTTCGGCCGAGCAGTACTTC
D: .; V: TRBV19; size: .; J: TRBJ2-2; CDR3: CASTFTGELFF; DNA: TGTGCCAGTACTTTTACCGGGGAGCTGTTTTTT
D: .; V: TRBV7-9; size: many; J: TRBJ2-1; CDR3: CASSDPSGNTYNEQFF; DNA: TGTGCCAGCAGCGACCCTTCAGGGAATACCTACAATGAGCAGTTCTTC
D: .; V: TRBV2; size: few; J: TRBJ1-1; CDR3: CASDLQVNTEAFF; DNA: TGTGCCAGCGATTTACAGGTGAACACTGAAGCTTTCTTT
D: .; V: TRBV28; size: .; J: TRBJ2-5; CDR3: CAGSSRDLTGQETQYF; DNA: TGTGCCGGCAGTTCCCGCGACCTAACCGGGCAAGAGACCCAGTACTTC
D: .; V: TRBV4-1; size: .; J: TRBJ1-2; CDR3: CASSQDRGPYGYTF; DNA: TGCGCCAGCAGCCAAGATCGCGGGCCCTATGGCTACACCTTC
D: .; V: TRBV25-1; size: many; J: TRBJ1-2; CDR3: CASSDGYDGYTF; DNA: TGTGCCAGCAGTGATGGATACGACGGCTACACCTTC
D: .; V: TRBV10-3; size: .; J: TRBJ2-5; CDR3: CAISESETQYF; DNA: TGTGCCATCAGTGAGTCAGAGACCCAGTACTTC
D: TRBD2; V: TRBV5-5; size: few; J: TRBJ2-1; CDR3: CASSLVVAGINEQFF; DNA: TGTGCCAGCAGCTTGGTAGTAGCGGGAATCAATGAGCAGTTCTTC
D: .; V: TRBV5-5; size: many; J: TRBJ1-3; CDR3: CASSLEGGTGNTIYF; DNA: TGTGCCAGCAGCTTGGAAGGAGGGACTGGAAACACCATATATTTT
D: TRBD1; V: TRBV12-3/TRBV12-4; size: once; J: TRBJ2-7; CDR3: CASSSWDRAGEQYF; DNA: TGTGCCAGCAGCTCATGGGACAGGGCGGGCGAGCAGTACTTC
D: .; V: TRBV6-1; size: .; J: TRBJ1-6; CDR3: CASSEFDRPLHF; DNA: TGTGCCAGCAGTGAATTCGACAGACCCCTCCACTTT
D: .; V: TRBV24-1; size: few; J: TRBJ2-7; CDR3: CATSDFRHPSEQYF; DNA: TGTGCCACCAGTGATTTCCGACACCCCTCCGAGCAGTACTTC
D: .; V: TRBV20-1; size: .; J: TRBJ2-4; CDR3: CSAGRGLAKNIQYF; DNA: TGCAGTGCTGGGAGAGGTCTAGCCAAAAACATTCAGTACTTC
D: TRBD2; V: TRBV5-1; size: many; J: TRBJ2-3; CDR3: CASSPEGGAPDTQYF; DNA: TGCGCCAGCAGCCCCGAGGGAGGGGCGCCAGATACGCAGTATTTT
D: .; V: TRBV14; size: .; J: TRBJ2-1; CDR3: CASSLGRGSYNEQFF; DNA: TGTGCCAGCAGCCTAGGCCGGGGCTCCTACAATGAGCAGTTCTTC
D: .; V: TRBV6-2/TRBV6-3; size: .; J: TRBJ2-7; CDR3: CASSAVEGTEQYF; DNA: TGTGCCAGCAGTGCCGTGGAGGGGACCGAGCAGTACTTC
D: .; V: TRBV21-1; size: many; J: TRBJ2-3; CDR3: CASSQLGTSPTDTQYF; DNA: TGTGCCAGCAGCCAACTAGGGACTAGCCCCACAGATACGCAGTATTTT